This section outlines one T cell receptor beta chain sequence together with its context. The CDR3 loop spans 13 amino acids. In germline, CDR1 is SGHVS, CDR2 FQNEAQ. The sample belongs to a study of blood T cells in healthy people across ages. For the second PCR, which ran for about 7 to 11 cycles, a sample-barcoded 5' primer and a J-beta primer mix were used. Each CDR3 protein is one row after TCRdb ran MiXCR on the 5' RACE reads. The table records 780,000 or so distinct CDR3 sequences, 45% to 70% of them present only once. The sequence derives from a man aged 35 to 55 in good health. The rearrangement joins TRBV7-8 to TRBJ2-5; D call uncertain. The last part of the DNA fits TRBJ2-7 better; the J call may be wrong. The sample taken for sequencing was blood. Here the CDR3 DNA reads TGTGCCAGCAGCGTAAATTGGGGCTACGAGCAGTACTTC. Its translation: CASSVNWGYEQYF.